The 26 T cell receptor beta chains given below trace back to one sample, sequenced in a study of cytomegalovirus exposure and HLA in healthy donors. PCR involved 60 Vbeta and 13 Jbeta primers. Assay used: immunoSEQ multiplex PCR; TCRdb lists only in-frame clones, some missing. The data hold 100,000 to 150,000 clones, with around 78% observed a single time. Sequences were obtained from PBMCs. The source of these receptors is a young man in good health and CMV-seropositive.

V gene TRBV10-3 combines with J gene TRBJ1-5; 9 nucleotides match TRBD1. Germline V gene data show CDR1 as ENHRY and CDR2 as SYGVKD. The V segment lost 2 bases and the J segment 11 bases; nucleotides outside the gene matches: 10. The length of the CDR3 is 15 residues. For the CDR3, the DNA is TGTGCCATCAGTGAGGGAGACAGGGGGTCAGTAGCCCAGCATTTT. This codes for CAISEGDRGSVAQHF.

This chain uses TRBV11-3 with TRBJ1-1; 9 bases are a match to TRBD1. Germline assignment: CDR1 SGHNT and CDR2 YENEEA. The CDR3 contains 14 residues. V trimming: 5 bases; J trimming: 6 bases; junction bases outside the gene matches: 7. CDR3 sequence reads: CASSQGQGISEAFF. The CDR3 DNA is TGTGCCAGCAGCCAAGGACAGGGGATATCTGAAGCTTTCTTT.

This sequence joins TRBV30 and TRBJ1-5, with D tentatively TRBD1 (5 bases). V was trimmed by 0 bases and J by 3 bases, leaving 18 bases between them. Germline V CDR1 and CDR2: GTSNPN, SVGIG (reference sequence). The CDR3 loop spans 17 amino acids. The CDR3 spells CAWSVRMGGRNNQPQHF. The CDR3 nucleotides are TGTGCCTGGAGTGTACGGATGGGGGGGAGGAACAATCAGCCCCAGCATTTT.

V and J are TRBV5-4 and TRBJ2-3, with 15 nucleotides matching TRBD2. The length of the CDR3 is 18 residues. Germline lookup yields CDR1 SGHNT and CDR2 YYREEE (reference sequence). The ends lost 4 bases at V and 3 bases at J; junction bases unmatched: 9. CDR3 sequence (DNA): TGTGCCAGCAGCCAACCTGGGACTAGCGGGGGGTCTACAGATACGCAGTATTTT. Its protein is CASSQPGTSGGSTDTQYF.

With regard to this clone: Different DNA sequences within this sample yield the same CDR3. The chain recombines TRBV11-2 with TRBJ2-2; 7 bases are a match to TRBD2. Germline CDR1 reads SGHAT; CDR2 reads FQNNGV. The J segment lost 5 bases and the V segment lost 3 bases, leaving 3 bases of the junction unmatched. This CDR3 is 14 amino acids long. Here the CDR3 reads CASSFAGGTGELFF. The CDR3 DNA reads TGTGCCAGCAGCTTCGCCGGGGGGACCGGGGAGCTGTTTTTT.

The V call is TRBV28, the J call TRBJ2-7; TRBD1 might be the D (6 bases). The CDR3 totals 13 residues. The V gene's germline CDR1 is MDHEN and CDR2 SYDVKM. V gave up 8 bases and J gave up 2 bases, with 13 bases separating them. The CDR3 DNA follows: TGTGCCAGCGTTGGGACATTCACCTACGAGCAGTACTTC. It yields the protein CASVGTFTYEQYF.

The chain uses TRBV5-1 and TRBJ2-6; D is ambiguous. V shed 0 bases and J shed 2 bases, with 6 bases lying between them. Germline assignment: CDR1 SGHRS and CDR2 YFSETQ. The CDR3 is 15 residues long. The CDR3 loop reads CASSLASAGANVLTF. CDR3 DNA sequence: TGCGCCAGCAGCTTGGCGTCTGCTGGGGCCAACGTCCTGACTTTC.

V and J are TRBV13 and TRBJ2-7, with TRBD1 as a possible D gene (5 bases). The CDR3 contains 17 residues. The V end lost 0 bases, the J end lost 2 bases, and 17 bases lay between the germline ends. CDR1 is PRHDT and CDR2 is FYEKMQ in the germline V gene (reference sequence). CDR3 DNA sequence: TGTGCCAGCAGCTTAGGGGGGCGGTCTCCGAAAGCCTACGAGCAGTACTTC. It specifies CASSLGGRSPKAYEQYF.

CDR3 residues: CSVFRNTEAFF. The CDR3 DNA reads as TGCAGCGTTTTTCGGAACACTGAAGCTTTCTTT. The V call is TRBV29-1, the J call TRBJ1-1; D gene uncertain. The V and J ends lost 5 bases and 1 base respectively, with 5 bases between them. This CDR3 has 11 residues. Germline V gives CDR1 SQVTM, CDR2 ANQGSEA.

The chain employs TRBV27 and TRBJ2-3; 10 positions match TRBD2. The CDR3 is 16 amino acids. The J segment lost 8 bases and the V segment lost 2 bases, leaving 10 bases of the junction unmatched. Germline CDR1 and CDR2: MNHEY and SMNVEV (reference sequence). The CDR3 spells CASSLVAGGPLGTQYF. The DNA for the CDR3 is TGTGCCAGCAGTTTAGTAGCGGGGGGCCCTTTAGGTACGCAGTATTTT.

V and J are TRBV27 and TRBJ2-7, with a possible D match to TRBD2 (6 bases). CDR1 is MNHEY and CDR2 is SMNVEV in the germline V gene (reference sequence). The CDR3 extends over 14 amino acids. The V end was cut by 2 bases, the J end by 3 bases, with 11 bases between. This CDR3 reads CASSLKPEGYEQYF. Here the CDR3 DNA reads TGTGCCAGCAGTTTAAAACCGGAGGGCTACGAGCAGTACTTC.

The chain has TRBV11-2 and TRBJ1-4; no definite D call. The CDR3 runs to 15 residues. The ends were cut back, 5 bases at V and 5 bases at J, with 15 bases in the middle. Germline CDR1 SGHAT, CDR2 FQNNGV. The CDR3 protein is CASSRAGGWNEKLFF. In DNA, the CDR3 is TGTGCCAGCAGCCGTGCCGGCGGGTGGAATGAAAAACTGTTTTTT.

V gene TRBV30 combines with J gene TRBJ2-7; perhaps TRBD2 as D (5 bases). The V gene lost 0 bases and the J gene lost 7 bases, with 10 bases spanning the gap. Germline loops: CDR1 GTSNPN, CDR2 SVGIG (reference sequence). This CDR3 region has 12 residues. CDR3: CAWSVRREEQYF. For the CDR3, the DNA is TGTGCCTGGAGTGTACGAAGGGAGGAGCAGTACTTC.

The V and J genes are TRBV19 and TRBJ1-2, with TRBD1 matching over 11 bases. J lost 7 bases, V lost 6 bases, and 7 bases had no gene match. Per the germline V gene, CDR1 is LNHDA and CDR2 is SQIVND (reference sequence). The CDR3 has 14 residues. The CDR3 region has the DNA TGTGCCAGTAGGCTTGGACAGGGGGCTCGTGGCTACACCTTC. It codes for CASRLGQGARGYTF.

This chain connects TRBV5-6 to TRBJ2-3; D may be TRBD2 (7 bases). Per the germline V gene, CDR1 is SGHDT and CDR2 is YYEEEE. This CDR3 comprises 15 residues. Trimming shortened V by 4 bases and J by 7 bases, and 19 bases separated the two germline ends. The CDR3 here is CASSGGAGSVNTQYF. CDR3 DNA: TGTGCCAGCAGCGGGGGGGCAGGGTCTGTGAATACGCAGTATTTT.

The CDR3 here is CASSFRAGELFF. CDR3 nucleotide sequence: TGTGCCAGCAGCTTTCGTGCCGGGGAGCTGTTTTTT. The chain combines TRBV5-8 with TRBJ2-2, with unresolved D. Germline CDR1 SGHTS, CDR2 YDEGEE. This CDR3 has 12 residues. Trimming shortened V by 2 bases and J by 6 bases, and 5 bases separated the two germline ends. The full variable domain, in which reference TRBV5-8 and TRBJ2-2 provide the parts outside the CDR3, is EAGVTQSPTHLIKTRGQQATLRCSPISGHTSVYWYQQALGLGLQFLLWYDEGEERNRGNFPPRFSGRQFPNYSSELNVNALELEDSALYLCASSFRAGELFFGEGSRLTVL.

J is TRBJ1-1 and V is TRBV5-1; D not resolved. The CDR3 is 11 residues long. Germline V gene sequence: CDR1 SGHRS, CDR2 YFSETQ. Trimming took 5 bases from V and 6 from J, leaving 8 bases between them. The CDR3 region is CASRALAEAFF. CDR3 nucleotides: TGCGCCAGCAGGGCTCTGGCTGAAGCTTTCTTT.

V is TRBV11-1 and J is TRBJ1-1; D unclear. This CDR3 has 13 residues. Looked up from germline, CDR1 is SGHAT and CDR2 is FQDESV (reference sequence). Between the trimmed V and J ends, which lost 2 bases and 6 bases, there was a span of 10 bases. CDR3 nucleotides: TGTGCCAGCAGCTTAATCATAAGCGCTGAAGCTTTCTTT. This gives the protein CASSLIISAEAFF.

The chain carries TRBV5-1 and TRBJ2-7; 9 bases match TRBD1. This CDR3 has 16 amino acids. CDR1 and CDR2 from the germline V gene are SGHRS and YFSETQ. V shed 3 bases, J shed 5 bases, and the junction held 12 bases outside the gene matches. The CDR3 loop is CASSSDTGGLSDEQYF. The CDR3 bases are TGCGCCAGCAGCTCAGACACAGGGGGCCTATCGGACGAGCAGTACTTC.

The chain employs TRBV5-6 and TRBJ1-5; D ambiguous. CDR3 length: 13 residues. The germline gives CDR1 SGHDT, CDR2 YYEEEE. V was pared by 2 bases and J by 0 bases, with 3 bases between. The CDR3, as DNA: TGTGCCAGCAGCTTTTATAGCAATCAGCCCCAGCATTTT. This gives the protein CASSFYSNQPQHF.

The CDR3 is CASSGEEPEQFF. DNA of the CDR3: TGTGCCAGCAGCGGAGAAGAGCCTGAGCAGTTCTTC. The rearrangement links TRBV7-9 to TRBJ2-1; D is undetermined. The CDR3 consists of 12 residues. V lost 5 bases and J 9 bases, leaving 11 bases between the germline ends. Per the germline V gene, CDR1 is SEHNR and CDR2 is FQNEAQ (reference sequence).

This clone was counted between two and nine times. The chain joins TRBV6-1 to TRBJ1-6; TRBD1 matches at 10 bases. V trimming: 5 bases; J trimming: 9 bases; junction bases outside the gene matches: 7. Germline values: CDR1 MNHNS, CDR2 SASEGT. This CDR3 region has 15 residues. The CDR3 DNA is TGTGCCAGCAGTTCCGGGACAGGGGCTGTTTCACCCCTCCACTTT. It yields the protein CASSSGTGAVSPLHF.

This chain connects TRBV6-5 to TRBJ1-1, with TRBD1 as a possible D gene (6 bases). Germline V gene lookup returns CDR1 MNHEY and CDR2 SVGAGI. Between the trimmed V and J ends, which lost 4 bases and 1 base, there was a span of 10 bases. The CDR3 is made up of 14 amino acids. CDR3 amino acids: CASSLTGQNTEAFF. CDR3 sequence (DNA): TGTGCCAGCAGTTTAACGGGACAGAACACTGAAGCTTTCTTT.

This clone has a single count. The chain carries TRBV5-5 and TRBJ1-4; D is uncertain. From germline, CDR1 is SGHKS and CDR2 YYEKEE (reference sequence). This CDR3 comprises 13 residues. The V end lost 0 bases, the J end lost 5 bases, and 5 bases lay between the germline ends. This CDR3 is CASSLVRNEKLFF. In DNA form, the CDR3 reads TGTGCCAGCAGCTTGGTGCGGAATGAAAAACTGTTTTTT.

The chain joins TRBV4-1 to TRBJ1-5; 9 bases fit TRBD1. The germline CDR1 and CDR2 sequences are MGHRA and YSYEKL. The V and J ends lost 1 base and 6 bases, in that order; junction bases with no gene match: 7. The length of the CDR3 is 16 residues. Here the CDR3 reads CASSQAGTGFTQPQHF. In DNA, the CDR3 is TGCGCCAGCAGCCAAGCCGGGACAGGGTTTACTCAGCCCCAGCATTTT.

CDR3 DNA: TGTGCCAGCAGAAGCGGGGGAGAAAGAATGTCCTACAATGAGCAGTTCTTC. It translates to CASRSGGERMSYNEQFF. The chain employs TRBV27 and TRBJ2-1, with 8 bases lining up with TRBD2. V gave up 6 bases and J gave up 1 base; unmatched junction bases: 11. The CDR3 sequence is 17 residues long. Germline V gene data show CDR1 as MNHEY and CDR2 as SMNVEV (reference sequence).